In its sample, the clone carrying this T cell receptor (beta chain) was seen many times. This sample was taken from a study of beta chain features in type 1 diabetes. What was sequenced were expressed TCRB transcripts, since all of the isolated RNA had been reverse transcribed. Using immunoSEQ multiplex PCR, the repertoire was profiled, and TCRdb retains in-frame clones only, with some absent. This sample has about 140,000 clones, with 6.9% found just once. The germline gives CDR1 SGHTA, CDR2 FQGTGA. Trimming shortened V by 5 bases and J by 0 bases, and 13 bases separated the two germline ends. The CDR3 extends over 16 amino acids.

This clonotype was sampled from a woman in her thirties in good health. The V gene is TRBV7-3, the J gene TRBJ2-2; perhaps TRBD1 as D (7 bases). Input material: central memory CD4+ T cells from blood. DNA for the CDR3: TGTGCCAGCAGCCCCGGGGGACAGTCGAACACCGGGGAGCTGTTTTTT. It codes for CASSPGGQSNTGELFF.